This T cell receptor (beta chain) was captured by sequencing in a study of a mutant IDH1 vaccine in newly diagnosed glioma (dated by TCRdb to the early 2020s). Regarding the study in general: Eight vaccinations were administered to patients in weeks 1, 3, 5, 7, 11, 15, 19 and 23, corresponding to visits V03 through V10. Vaccination was initiated 4-6 weeks after radiotherapy alone, or concurrently with temozolomide cycles in the chemotherapy-containing groups. Before enrollment, most patients had been given radiochemotherapy with temozolomide as standard therapy, while the rest had received either radiotherapy alone or temozolomide alone. The approximately 30 treated patients were roughly 62% male and 37.5% female, with a mean age of approximately 40 years. Peripheral blood samples were drawn at six visits, namely V03 (baseline), V05, V07, V10, V12 and V13. For exploratory analyses, longitudinal TCRB deep sequencing was carried out in roughly 23 treated patients wherever samples were available. The full study reports these points: Vaccine-induced immune responses across multiple MHC alleles were detected in around 92% of patients. Changes in the top peripheral T cell clonotypes picked up by TCRB sequencing did not appear to be linked to pseudoprogression. The authors noted that analyses of patient blood samples could not be reproduced because of sample limitations. Availability determined which PBMC samples were chosen for TCRB deep sequencing.

The method was the immunoSEQ multiplex PCR assay. Following the manufacturer's protocol, the hsTCRB Kit was used to amplify rearranged TCR beta chain sequences. TCRB libraries were sequenced on an Illumina MiSeq. As for the original processing: Demultiplexing, trimming and gene mapping were performed with the kit vendor's proprietary platform. The source is immuneACCESS, and TCRdb retained only in-frame sequences with V and J called. Part of the clones is not carried over; for the studies checked, unresolved V genes explain less than half of this, and the remainder is unexplained. V and J calls and clone size are given by that table; D and trimming were obtained from the DNA. Recorded for this sample are some 30,000 clones; around nine tenths of them occurred a single time. Around 2.5% of the sample belongs to the ten largest clones. With respect to this clone: No cognate antigen has been identified for it. No qualities accompany the bases; no much larger clone lies one base away.

The time point label, read with the paper, signifies: week 23, last vaccination. Each vaccine dose, consisting of 300 ug of a 20-mer mutant IDH1 peptide in Montanide, was administered subcutaneously with topical imiquimod. The donors had newly diagnosed IDH1-mutant astrocytomas of WHO grade 3 or 4 that showed loss of nuclear ATRX. The samples were drawn from NOA16, a multicentre, single-arm, open-label phase I trial in Germany that tested a mutant IDH1 peptide vaccine in humans for the first time. The DNeasy Blood and Tissue Kit was used to extract genomic DNA from EDTA blood for TCRB sequencing. The origin of this receptor is a man in his forties or fifties with glioma. Here the sequenced sample was PBMCs, taken from a glioma patient whose treatment included an IDH1 peptide vaccine.

The CDR3 sequence is CASSESISSSQETQYF. The DNA sequence is as follows: TGCGCCAGCAGTGAGTCAATTAGTTCCAGCCAAGAGACCCAGTACTTC. The rearrangement joined TRBV10-1 to TRBJ2-5; the D gene cannot be named for sure. Per the germline V gene (reference sequence), WNHNN is the CDR1 and SYGVQD is the CDR2. The CDR3 measures 16 amino acids from cysteine to phenylalanine. CDR3 DNA only is kept here, 48 bases in frame from base 1. The trim is 0 bases for V and 1 base for J, with a gap of 12 bases between the germline ends.